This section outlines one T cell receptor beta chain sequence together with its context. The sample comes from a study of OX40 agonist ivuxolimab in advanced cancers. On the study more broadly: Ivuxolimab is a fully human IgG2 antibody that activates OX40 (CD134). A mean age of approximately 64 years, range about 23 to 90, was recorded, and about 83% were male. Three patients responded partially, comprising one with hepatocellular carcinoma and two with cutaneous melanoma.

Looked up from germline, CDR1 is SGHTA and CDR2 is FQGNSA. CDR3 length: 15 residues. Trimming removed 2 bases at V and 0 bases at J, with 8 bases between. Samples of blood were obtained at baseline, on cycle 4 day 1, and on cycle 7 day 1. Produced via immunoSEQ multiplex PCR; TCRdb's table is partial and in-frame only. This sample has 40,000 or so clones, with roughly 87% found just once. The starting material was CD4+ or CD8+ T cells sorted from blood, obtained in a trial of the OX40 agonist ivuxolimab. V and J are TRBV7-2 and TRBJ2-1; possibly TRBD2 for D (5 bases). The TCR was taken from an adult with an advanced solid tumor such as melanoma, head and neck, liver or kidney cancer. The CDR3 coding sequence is TGTGCCAGCAGCTTATCTGGGAGCTCCTACAATGAGCAGTTCTTC. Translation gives CASSLSGSSYNEQFF. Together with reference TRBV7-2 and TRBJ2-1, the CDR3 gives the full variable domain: GAGVSQSPSNKVTEKGKDVELRCDPISGHTALYWYRQSLGQGLEFLIYFQGNSAPDKSGLPSDRFSAERTGGSVSTLTIQRTQQEDSAVYLCASSLSGSSYNEQFFGPGTRLTVL.